One and the same sample provided the 27 T cell receptor beta chains below, sequenced in a study of T cell repertoires in cytomegalovirus infection. Each CDR3 protein is one row after TCRdb ran MiXCR on the reads. The data contain approximately 150,000 distinct CDR3 sequences, 20% to 25% of them singletons. The antigens for these receptors are not known. The sequenced sample was CD8+ T cells from cultured PBMCs, obtained from culture after CMV antigen stimulation. The receptor source for this set is a human donor in good health (CMV status not recorded). Some clones in this sample may be carry-over from other donors' samples.

The J gene is TRBJ1-1, the V gene TRBV6-5; no clear D. This CDR3 is built from 15 residues. The germline gives CDR1 MNHEY, CDR2 SVGAGI. Trimming left V 0 bases short and J 3 bases short, with 11 bases between. Here the CDR3 DNA reads TGTGCCAGCAGTTACTCGGCAGTGGTGGACACTGAAGCTTTCTTT. Its translation: CASSYSAVVDTEAFF.

The rearrangement uses TRBV7-9 and TRBJ1-5, with 7 positions matching TRBD1. Germline CDR1 and CDR2: SEHNR and FQNEAQ (reference sequence). The CDR3 covers 15 residues. Germline trimming cut 1 base from V and 5 bases from J; bases unmatched to any gene: 5. CDR3 coding DNA: TGTGCCAGCAGCTTAGGCAGGGGGACTCATCAGCCCCAGCATTTT. Translating it yields CASSLGRGTHQPQHF.

The V and J genes are TRBV7-8 and TRBJ2-1; D is undetermined. CDR3 length: 14 amino acids. The V and J ends lost 9 bases and 0 bases respectively, with 12 bases between them. Germline assignment: CDR1 SGHVS and CDR2 FQNEAQ. CDR3 sequence (DNA): TGTGCCAGTTATGGCGTGAGCTCCTACAATGAGCAGTTCTTC. Encoded protein: CASYGVSSYNEQFF. Full variable domain (remainder filled in from reference TRBV7-8 and TRBJ2-1): GAGVSQSPRYKVAKRGQDVALRCDPISGHVSLFWYQQALGQGPEFLTYFQNEAQLDKSGLPSDRFFAERPEGSVSTLKIQRTQQEDSAVYLCASYGVSSYNEQFFGPGTRLTVL.

This rearrangement joins TRBV6-2 or TRBV6-3 to TRBJ2-1; 9 bases fit TRBD1. The germline gives CDR1 MNHEY, CDR2 SVGEGT. The CDR3 is 16 residues long. With V trimmed by 0 bases and J by 4 bases, 4 bases remained unmatched. The CDR3 spells CASSYSYRGLYNEQFF. As DNA, the CDR3 is TGTGCCAGCAGTTACTCGTACAGGGGGCTTTACAATGAGCAGTTCTTC.

This chain connects TRBV12-3 or TRBV12-4 to TRBJ2-7, with TRBD1 matching over 9 bases. CDR3 length: 14 residues. With V trimmed by 7 bases and J by 5 bases, 9 bases remained unmatched. The DNA of the CDR3 is TGTGCCAGCACCTGGGGGACAGGGAACAACGAGCAGTACTTC. Encoded protein: CASTWGTGNNEQYF.

This clonotype was picked up a small number of times. The chain has TRBV7-2 and TRBJ1-5; tentative D call: TRBD1 (5 bases). Trimming cost V 2 bases and J 5 bases, with 10 bases left between them. Germline V CDR1 and CDR2: SGHTA, FQGNSA. CDR3 length: 14 amino acids. CDR3 protein: CASSLWETDQPQHF. CDR3 in DNA: TGTGCCAGCAGCTTATGGGAGACAGATCAGCCCCAGCATTTT.

The chain combines TRBV20-1 with TRBJ2-5; D is possibly TRBD1 (6 bases). The CDR3 sequence is 15 residues long. Per the germline V gene, CDR1 is DFQATT and CDR2 is SNEGSKA (reference sequence). Trimming shortened V by 5 bases and J by 2 bases, and 18 bases separated the two germline ends. CDR3 DNA: TGCAGTGCTGAAACAGGGCGAGGTCGGCAAGAGACCCAGTACTTC. It codes for CSAETGRGRQETQYF.

This clonotype turned up a few times. CDR3 sequence: CASSPRRQGIDEQYF. As DNA, the CDR3 is TGTGCCAGCAGCCCCCGACGACAGGGCATTGACGAGCAGTACTTC. V gene TRBV7-2 combines with J gene TRBJ2-7; the match to TRBD1 covers 7 bases. The CDR3 loop spans 15 amino acids. V was pared by 5 bases and J by 5 bases, with 12 bases of the junction left unmatched. Per germline, CDR1 SGHTA and CDR2 FQGNSA.

This rearrangement joins TRBV10-3 to TRBJ2-7; 8 bases are a match to TRBD1. Trimming at V came to 0 bases and at J to 2 bases, leaving 3 bases not matched to a gene. Germline CDR1 is ENHRY and CDR2 is SYGVKD. This CDR3 has 15 residues. The CDR3 bases are TGTGCCATCAGTGAGTCGGGACAGGCTCCCTACGAGCAGTACTTC. This translates into CAISESGQAPYEQYF.

This clonotype was seen a few times. The junction shows a germline mismatch at one end, possibly a read error. The chain employs TRBV19 and TRBJ2-1; D may be TRBD1 (5 bases). The CDR3 totals 15 residues. Germline V gives CDR1 LNHDA, CDR2 SQIVND (reference sequence). CDR3 loop: CVSSIYLGQYNEQFF. For the CDR3, the DNA is TGTGTCAGTAGTATCTACCTGGGGCAGTACAATGAGCAGTTCTTC.

This clonotype showed up many times. The chain employs TRBV6-1 and TRBJ1-5; D gene ambiguous. Trimming cost V 5 bases and J 6 bases, with 5 bases left between them. The CDR3 extends over 11 amino acids. Germline lookup yields CDR1 MNHNS and CDR2 SASEGT. The CDR3 spells CASSSGQPQHF. For the CDR3, the DNA is TGTGCCAGCAGTTCTGGTCAGCCCCAGCATTTT.

This clonotype occurred many times. The J gene is TRBJ2-1, the V gene TRBV7-8; TRBD1 agrees at 9 bases. The CDR3 has 17 residues. The ends lost 5 bases at V and 7 bases at J; junction bases unmatched: 15. Germline CDR1 SGHVS, CDR2 FQNEAQ. In DNA, the CDR3 is TGTGCCAGCAGCACAAGAGGCTACCGGGACAGGGAAAATGAGCAGTTCTTC. Translated: CASSTRGYRDRENEQFF. The complete variable domain, with remaining parts taken from reference TRBV7-8 and TRBJ2-1, reads GAGVSQSPRYKVAKRGQDVALRCDPISGHVSLFWYQQALGQGPEFLTYFQNEAQLDKSGLPSDRFFAERPEGSVSTLKIQRTQQEDSAVYLCASSTRGYRDRENEQFFGPGTRLTVL.

This clonotype was seen only a few times. The chain employs TRBV6-2 or TRBV6-3 and TRBJ1-5; D call uncertain. Germline CDR1 is MNHEY and CDR2 is SVGEGT. The CDR3 runs to 14 residues. The V end lost 0 bases, the J end lost 4 bases, and 7 bases lay between the germline ends. The CDR3 here is CASSYSSINQPQHF. The CDR3 region has the DNA TGTGCCAGCAGTTACTCGTCTATTAATCAGCCCCAGCATTTT.

This clonotype showed up just a few times. The chain recombines TRBV28 with TRBJ1-5; D gene ambiguous. This CDR3 comprises 21 residues. With 6 bases removed from V and 0 bases from J, the gap between germline ends came to 30 bases. Germline lookup yields CDR1 MDHEN and CDR2 SYDVKM. CDR3 sequence: CASSSLNHRTRVWGSNQPQHF. CDR3 nucleotides: TGTGCCAGCAGCTCCCTCAACCACCGGACCCGGGTTTGGGGTAGCAATCAGCCCCAGCATTTT.

The CDR3 region has the DNA TGTGCCAGCAGTTTATCGGGGGGACAGGGGAGGACCGGCTACACCTTC. This encodes CASSLSGGQGRTGYTF. The genes are TRBV27 and TRBJ1-2; 10 bases match TRBD1. The germline CDR1 and CDR2 sequences are MNHEY and SMNVEV (reference sequence). CDR3 length equals 16 residues. J lost 8 bases, V lost 0 bases, and 9 bases had no gene match.

The J gene is TRBJ2-5, the V gene TRBV11-2; 8 bases fit TRBD2. CDR3 length: 17 residues. J lost 1 base, V lost 0 bases, and 7 bases had no gene match. CDR1 SGHAT and CDR2 FQNNGV come from the germline V gene. The CDR3 nucleotides read TGTGCCAGCAGCTTAGAAGGGTGGCGGGGGGCCCAAGAGACCCAGTACTTC. This codes for CASSLEGWRGAQETQYF.

This rearrangement joins TRBV11-2 to TRBJ2-1; D is perhaps TRBD1 (6 bases). The length of the CDR3 is 14 residues. Germline loops: CDR1 SGHAT, CDR2 FQNNGV. V was shortened by 0 bases and J by 7 bases, with 10 bases between the two germline ends. CDR3: CASSLEAGVNEQFF. The DNA of the CDR3 is TGTGCCAGCAGCTTAGAGGCAGGGGTGAATGAGCAGTTCTTC.

The J gene is TRBJ2-7, the V gene TRBV12-3 or TRBV12-4; possibly TRBD1 for D (5 bases). The CDR3 covers 12 residues. V shed 3 bases and J shed 7 bases, with 10 bases lying between them. The CDR3 sequence is CASSLGRFEQYF. The CDR3 coding sequence is TGTGCCAGCAGTTTGGGGCGGTTTGAGCAGTACTTC.

This clonotype was picked up a small number of times. The rearrangement uses TRBV7-6 and TRBJ2-7; TRBD1 matches 7 bases. From germline, CDR1 is SGHVS and CDR2 FNYEAQ. V shed 6 bases, J shed 5 bases, and the junction held 7 bases outside the gene matches. The CDR3 consists of 13 residues. CDR3 residues: CASSPTGDHEQYF. CDR3 sequence (DNA): TGTGCCAGCAGTCCTACAGGGGACCACGAGCAGTACTTC.

This clonotype was counted many times. The chain recombines TRBV7-6 with TRBJ1-1; TRBD1 aligns across 7 bases. V shed 1 base, J shed 6 bases, and the junction held 2 bases outside the gene matches. Germline loops: CDR1 SGHVS, CDR2 FNYEAQ. This CDR3 region has 13 residues. CDR3 sequence reads: CASSLDRGPEAFF. The CDR3 DNA follows: TGTGCCAGCAGCTTAGACAGGGGCCCTGAAGCTTTCTTT. Full variable domain (missing parts from reference TRBV7-6 and TRBJ1-1): GAGVSQSPRYKVTKRGQDVALRCDPISGHVSLYWYRQALGQGPEFLTYFNYEAQQDKSGLPNDRFSAERPEGSISTLTIQRTEQRDSAMYRCASSLDRGPEAFFGQGTRLTVV.

This chain links TRBV4-1 with TRBJ1-2, with D unresolved. V was cut by 1 base and J by 5 bases, with 14 bases left in between. The CDR3 is 15 amino acids. Germline V lookup: CDR1 MGHRA, CDR2 YSYEKL. CDR3 region: CASSQGSGASYGYTF. The CDR3, as DNA: TGCGCCAGCAGCCAAGGGTCAGGCGCCAGTTATGGCTACACCTTC.

This clonotype occurred a few times. The chain combines TRBV6-1 with TRBJ1-5; tentatively, D is TRBD1 (5 bases). Germline CDR1 is MNHNS and CDR2 is SASEGT. V gave up 3 bases and J gave up 2 bases, with 14 bases separating them. CDR3 length: 16 residues. This chain's CDR3 is CASSDRAGRGNQPQHF. DNA of the CDR3: TGTGCCAGCAGTGATAGGGCAGGGCGAGGCAATCAGCCCCAGCATTTT.

This rearrangement joins TRBV12-5 to TRBJ1-5; no definite D call. Trimming took 3 bases from V and 6 from J, leaving 6 bases between them. The length of the CDR3 is 12 residues. The germline gives CDR1 LGHNT, CDR2 FRNRAP. The CDR3 sequence is CASGFTGQPQHF. CDR3 nucleotide sequence: TGTGCTAGTGGTTTTACCGGTCAGCCCCAGCATTTT.

This clonotype occurred a few times. This chain connects TRBV6-2 or TRBV6-3 to TRBJ2-1; TRBD1 is a possible D gene (5 bases). The CDR3 spans 16 residues. The ends were cut back, 2 bases at V and 0 bases at J, with 11 bases in the middle. Germline V gives CDR1 MNHEY, CDR2 SVGEGT. CDR3 loop: CASSYSRQSSYNEQFF. CDR3 nucleotide sequence: TGTGCCAGCAGTTACAGCCGACAGAGCTCCTACAATGAGCAGTTCTTC.

This clonotype showed up many times. At one of its ends the junction is not consistent with the germline gene, which may arise from a read error. The rearrangement links TRBV11-2 to TRBJ2-3; D is undetermined. The CDR3 runs 12 residues. CDR1 is SGHAT and CDR2 is FQNNGV in the germline V gene. The CDR3: CASSLNQDTQYF. The CDR3 DNA reads TGTGCCAGCAGCTTAAATCAGGATACGCAGTACTTT.

There are a few counts of this clonotype. For the CDR3, the DNA is TGTGCCAGCAGCGTAGAAGGGTACACTGAAGCTTTCTTT. Translated, it gives CASSVEGYTEAFF. The V gene is TRBV9, the J gene TRBJ1-1; D is unresolved. Germline V gene data show CDR1 as SGDLS and CDR2 as YYNGEE. V was shortened by 0 bases and J by 3 bases, with 6 bases between the two germline ends. This CDR3 has 13 residues.

The chain links TRBV7-8 to TRBJ2-3; no clear D. CDR1 and CDR2 (germline): SGHVS, FQNEAQ. The CDR3 has 16 residues. Trimming shortened V by 1 base and J by 1 base, and 12 bases separated the two germline ends. The CDR3 nucleotides are TGTGCCAGCAGCTTAGAACGAGATCCAGGCACAGATACGCAGTATTTT. Amino acid sequence: CASSLERDPGTDTQYF.